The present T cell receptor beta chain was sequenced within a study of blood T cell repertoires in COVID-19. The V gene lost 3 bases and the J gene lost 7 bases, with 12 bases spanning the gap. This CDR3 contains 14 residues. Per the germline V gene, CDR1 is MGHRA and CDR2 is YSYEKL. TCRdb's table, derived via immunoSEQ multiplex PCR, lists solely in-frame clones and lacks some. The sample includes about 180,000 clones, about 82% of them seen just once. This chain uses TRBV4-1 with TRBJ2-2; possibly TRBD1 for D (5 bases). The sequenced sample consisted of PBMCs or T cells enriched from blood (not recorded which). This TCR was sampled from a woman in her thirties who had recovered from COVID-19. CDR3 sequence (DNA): TGCGCCAGCAGCCATGTAGGGGTTGGCGGGGAGCTGTTTTTT. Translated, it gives CASSHVGVGGELFF.